Below, 15 T cell receptor beta chains from the same sample are listed, as sequenced in a study of shared clonotypes between healthy human individuals. Assay used: immunoSEQ multiplex PCR; TCRdb lists only in-frame clones, some missing. This sample yields under 600,000 clones, of which more than 95% are seen a single time; roughly 0.05% belongs to the top ten. Material: naive CD4+ T cells sorted from blood. The subset was: CD45RA+ positively selected. These receptors came from a woman aged 25 to 45 in good health.

The chain recombines TRBV6-1 with TRBJ2-6, with D uncertain. The V and J ends lost 3 bases and 2 bases respectively, with 11 bases between them. Germline V gene sequence: CDR1 MNHNS, CDR2 SASEGT. The CDR3 has 16 amino acids. In nucleotides, the CDR3 is TGTGCCAGCAGTGAGCAGGTCCCTACTGGGGCCAACGTCCTGACTTTC. Translated: CASSEQVPTGANVLTF.

This chain uses TRBV7-2 with TRBJ1-2; no clear D gene. Germline CDR1 SGHTA, CDR2 FQGNSA. V shed 3 bases and J shed 7 bases, with 9 bases lying between them. The CDR3 loop spans 12 amino acids. CDR3 protein: CASSFPGVGYTF. The CDR3 coding sequence is TGTGCCAGCAGCTTTCCTGGTGTTGGCTACACCTTC.

This chain links TRBV10-3 with TRBJ2-3; TRBD1 matches at 8 bases. V dropped 6 bases and J dropped 0; count of bases not matched to a gene: 5. The germline V gene has CDR1 ENHRY and CDR2 SYGVKD. There are 15 residues in the CDR3. The CDR3 protein is CAIRYRTGSTDTQYF. As DNA, the CDR3 is TGTGCCATCAGATACCGGACAGGGAGCACAGATACGCAGTATTTT.

This clone was picked up one time. This chain links TRBV2 with TRBJ1-5, with a possible D match to TRBD1 (5 bases). Trimming cost V 3 bases and J 6 bases, with 6 bases left between them. Germline V lookup: CDR1 SNHLY, CDR2 FYNNEI. The CDR3 runs to 12 residues. The CDR3 protein is CASSEGVQPQHF. CDR3 nucleotides: TGTGCCAGCAGTGAGGGGGTTCAGCCCCAGCATTTT.

This clone was recorded once. This sequence joins TRBV25-1 and TRBJ2-7, with TRBD2 matching 11 bases. The CDR3 consists of 14 residues. The V gene's germline CDR1 is MGHDK and CDR2 SYGVNS. The V and J ends lost 4 bases and 5 bases, in that order; junction bases with no gene match: 4. CDR3: CASSVAGGPHEQYF. The CDR3 DNA reads as TGTGCCAGCAGTGTAGCGGGAGGGCCCCACGAGCAGTACTTC.

This chain uses TRBV19 with TRBJ1-4; weak D call: TRBD1 (6 bases). The CDR3 loop spans 15 amino acids. With 3 bases removed from V and 1 base from J, the gap between germline ends came to 9 bases. Germline CDR1 and CDR2: LNHDA and SQIVND (reference sequence). The CDR3 sequence: CASSIAQGTNEKLFF. CDR3 sequence (DNA): TGTGCCAGTAGTATCGCACAGGGAACTAATGAAAAACTGTTTTTT.

The genes are TRBV10-2 and TRBJ2-7; perhaps D is TRBD1 or TRBD2 (6 bases each). This CDR3 is 15 amino acids long. Germline CDR1 is WSHSY and CDR2 is SAAADI. Trimming shortened V by 6 bases and J by 6 bases, and 21 bases separated the two germline ends. The CDR3 coding sequence is TGCGCCAGCAGCGGGCTCAACAGGGCAGCGGGCGAGCAGTACTTC. This gives the protein CASSGLNRAAGEQYF.

The chain employs TRBV2 and TRBJ1-5; D gene ambiguous. Germline CDR1 and CDR2: SNHLY and FYNNEI. This CDR3 contains 12 residues. V was pared by 10 bases and J by 7 bases, with 14 bases between. The CDR3 region is CATTNPGQPQHF. In DNA form, the CDR3 reads TGTGCCACCACCAACCCGGGACAGCCCCAGCATTTT. The full variable domain, rest sourced from reference TRBV2 and TRBJ1-5, is EPEVTQTPSHQVTQMGQEVILRCVPISNHLYFYWYRQILGQKVEFLVSFYNNEISEKSEIFDDQFSVERPDGSNFTLKIRSTKLEDSAMYFCATTNPGQPQHFGDGTRLSIL.

The chain joins TRBV19 to TRBJ1-1; tentative D call: TRBD1 (5 bases). Germline values: CDR1 LNHDA, CDR2 SQIVND (reference sequence). Trimming cost V 6 bases and J 1 base, with 12 bases left between them. CDR3 length equals 14 residues. CDR3 sequence reads: CASRVRARNTEAFF. The CDR3 coding sequence is TGTGCCAGTAGGGTCAGGGCCCGGAACACTGAAGCTTTCTTT.

This clone has only one observation. The genes are TRBV7-9 and TRBJ2-5, with D unresolved. The CDR3 has 13 amino acids. With 1 base removed from V and 2 bases from J, the gap between germline ends came to 5 bases. CDR1 and CDR2 (germline): SEHNR, FQNEAQ (reference sequence). The CDR3 loop is CASSLGRQETQYF. CDR3 in DNA: TGTGCCAGCAGCTTAGGAAGGCAAGAGACCCAGTACTTC.

The CDR3: CASSYGTTDYNEQFF. CDR3 DNA: TGTGCCAGCAGTTACGGGACTACTGACTACAATGAGCAGTTCTTC. V usage is TRBV6-5 and J usage is TRBJ2-1; the match to TRBD2 covers 7 bases. The length of the CDR3 is 15 residues. The germline V gene encodes CDR1 MNHEY and CDR2 SVGAGI. V was pared by 2 bases and J by 3 bases, with 4 bases of the junction left unmatched.

The chain couples TRBV19 to TRBJ2-7; perhaps D is TRBD1 or TRBD2 (5 bases each). V lost 9 bases to trimming and J lost 5 bases, with 26 bases between them. This CDR3 is 16 amino acids long. Germline CDR1 reads LNHDA; CDR2 reads SQIVND (reference sequence). The CDR3 nucleotides are TGTGCCAGCGATACGTCTGGGGACGGACGGGTGGACGAGCAGTACTTC. The encoded protein is CASDTSGDGRVDEQYF. The full variable domain, completed using reference TRBV19 and TRBJ2-7, is DGGITQSPKYLFRKEGQNVTLSCEQNLNHDAMYWYRQDPGQGLRLIYYSQIVNDFQKGDIAEGYSVSREKKESFPLTVTSAQKNPTAFYLCASDTSGDGRVDEQYFGPGTRLTVT.

This clone was detected only once. This rearrangement joins TRBV19 to TRBJ2-7; D unclear. The CDR3 is 13 residues long. Trimming pared 5 bases from V and 6 bases from J, leaving 14 bases between. Germline CDR1 is LNHDA and CDR2 is SQIVND (reference sequence). DNA for the CDR3: TGTGCCAGTAGTTCGGGCCCGGTCGGCGAGCAGTACTTC. Protein sequence: CASSSGPVGEQYF.

V usage is TRBV10-3 and J usage is TRBJ1-1, with D perhaps TRBD1 (6 bases). CDR1 and CDR2 from the germline V gene are ENHRY and SYGVKD. The CDR3 is 13 residues long. The V and J ends lost 4 bases and 2 bases respectively, with 8 bases between them. The CDR3 spells CAISGTENTEAFF. CDR3 nucleotides: TGTGCCATCAGTGGGACAGAAAACACTGAAGCTTTCTTT.

The chain uses TRBV6-5 and TRBJ2-5; D is possibly TRBD1 (7 bases). Germline V gene sequence: CDR1 MNHEY, CDR2 SVGAGI. The CDR3 is 15 residues long. V gave up 5 bases and J gave up 1 base, with 14 bases separating them. CDR3 coding DNA: TGTGCCAGCAGTCGGGCGGGACAGACCCAAGAGACCCAGTACTTC. Translating it yields CASSRAGQTQETQYF.